Each of the 30 T cell receptor beta chains below was sequenced from the same sample in a study of shared clonotypes between healthy human individuals. This table comes from immunoSEQ multiplex PCR, and its TCRdb copy is limited to in-frame clones, with some not included. The sample lists over a million clones; 98% were seen once. The sequencing input was naive CD4+ T cells sorted from blood. Noted subset: CD45RA+ positively selected. These receptors all come from a man under 40 in good health.

The chain uses TRBV10-2 and TRBJ2-3, with TRBD2 matching over 9 bases. CDR1 and CDR2 (germline): WSHSY, SAAADI. J was trimmed by 3 bases and V by 4 bases; bases with no gene match: 8. The CDR3 is 16 residues long. The CDR3 DNA reads as TGCGCCAGCAGTGTAGTAGCGGGAGATCTAACAGATACGCAGTATTTT. Protein product: CASSVVAGDLTDTQYF.

To note about this clone: Germline and junction disagree at one end, which may indicate a read error. The chain carries TRBV4-3 and TRBJ2-7; a weak D match, TRBD1 (7 bases). The CDR3 runs 12 residues. Per the germline V gene, CDR1 is LGHNA and CDR2 is YSLEER. The CDR3 loop is CASSQDFQGDCF. The CDR3 DNA sequence: TGCGCCAGCAGCCAAGATTTCCAGGGGGACTGCTTC.

Remarks on this clone: The germline gene is not matched at one end of the junction; a read error may be the cause. The chain combines TRBV14 with TRBJ1-3; D gene unclear. The CDR3 sequence is 12 residues long. CDR1 SGHDN and CDR2 FVKESK come from the germline V gene. The CDR3: CASSQVVGPQHF. The CDR3 DNA is TGTGCCAGCAGCCAAGTGGTCGGGCCGCAGCACTTT. Together with reference TRBV14 and TRBJ1-3, the CDR3 gives the full variable domain: EAGVTQFPSHSVIEKGQTVTLRCDPISGHDNLYWYRRVMGKEIKFLLHFVKESKQDESGMPNNRFLAERTGGTYSTLKVQPAELEDSGVYFCASSQVVGPQHFGEGSWLTVV.

This clone appeared a single time. V gene TRBV27 combines with J gene TRBJ2-1; 8 nucleotides align to TRBD2. The CDR3 is 19 residues long. Trimming cost V 6 bases and J 5 bases; bases outside gene matches: 21. Germline CDR1 is MNHEY and CDR2 is SMNVEV (reference sequence). The CDR3 DNA reads TGTGCCAGCAGCACTTATCAGGGCGGCGGGAGGCTCGATCACAATGAGCAGTTCTTC. As protein: CASSTYQGGGRLDHNEQFF.

This clone came up once. This CDR3 reads CASSSRDRGGAYEQYF. The CDR3 DNA reads as TGTGCCAGCAGCTCCCGAGACAGGGGCGGCGCCTACGAGCAGTACTTC. J is TRBJ2-7 and V is TRBV9, with TRBD1 matching over 8 bases. V trimming: 4 bases; J trimming: 2 bases; junction bases outside the gene matches: 11. The V gene's germline CDR1 is SGDLS and CDR2 YYNGEE. This CDR3 is 16 amino acids long.

V and J are TRBV29-1 and TRBJ2-1; no clear D. This CDR3 spans 12 amino acids. Germline assignment: CDR1 SQVTM and CDR2 ANQGSEA. Trimming shortened V by 7 bases and J by 2 bases, and 9 bases separated the two germline ends. The CDR3 sequence: CSALEPYNEQFF. The CDR3 bases are TGCAGCGCCCTCGAACCCTACAATGAGCAGTTCTTC.

Comments on this clone: The identical CDR3 is also encoded by other nucleotide sequences in the sample. J is TRBJ1-4 and V is TRBV6-5; TRBD1 matches 8 bases. Trimming removed 7 bases from V and 5 bases from J; junction bases left unmatched: 9. CDR1 is MNHEY and CDR2 is SVGAGI in the germline V gene. The CDR3 contains 15 residues. CDR3 region: CASTPDRATNEKLFF. The DNA for the CDR3 is TGTGCCAGCACCCCGGACAGGGCCACAAATGAAAAACTGTTTTTT.

The chain carries TRBV9 and TRBJ2-3, with unresolved D. V was clipped by 2 bases and J by 2 bases, with 9 bases between them. The CDR3 is 14 amino acids. Germline assignment: CDR1 SGDLS and CDR2 YYNGEE. The CDR3 DNA follows: TGTGCCAGCAGCGTGCGATTTATCACAGATACGCAGTATTTT. Its protein is CASSVRFITDTQYF.

The chain is built from TRBV30 and TRBJ2-5; D tentatively fits TRBD1 or TRBD2 (6 bases each). Trimming removed 6 bases at V and 4 bases at J, with 18 bases between. Germline loops: CDR1 GTSNPN, CDR2 SVGIG (reference sequence). The CDR3 loop spans 14 amino acids. The CDR3 loop is CACATGRGRETQYF. The DNA for the CDR3 is TGTGCCTGTGCCACAGGGCGGGGCCGAGAGACCCAGTACTTC. Drawing the rest from reference TRBV30 and TRBJ2-5, the complete variable domain is SQTIHQWPATLVQPVGSPLSLECTVEGTSNPNLYWYRQAAGRGLQLLFYSVGIGQISSEVPQNLSASRPQDRQFILSSKKLLLSDSGFYLCACATGRGRETQYFGPGTRLLVL.

The rearrangement joins TRBV9 to TRBJ2-1, with D tentatively TRBD2 (6 bases). Between the trimmed V and J ends, which lost 3 bases and 6 bases, there was a span of 10 bases. CDR1 is SGDLS and CDR2 is YYNGEE in the germline V gene. This CDR3 comprises 13 residues. The CDR3 reads CASSASGVNEQFF. Written as DNA, the CDR3 is TGTGCCAGCAGCGCGTCGGGGGTCAATGAGCAGTTCTTC.

The chain links TRBV19 to TRBJ2-7, with TRBD2 matching over 11 bases. The length of the CDR3 is 14 residues. The germline V gene has CDR1 LNHDA and CDR2 SQIVND (reference sequence). V shed 5 bases and J 7 bases; nucleotides not matched to a gene: 7. For the CDR3, the DNA is TGTGCCAGTAGTCGACTAGCGGGACAAGGAGAGCAGTACTTC. This encodes CASSRLAGQGEQYF.

This clone appeared once. The V call is TRBV28, the J call TRBJ1-1; 7 bases are shared with TRBD1. Germline lookup yields CDR1 MDHEN and CDR2 SYDVKM. V lost 4 bases, J lost 9 bases, and 14 bases stayed unmatched. The CDR3 consists of 15 residues. CDR3 sequence (DNA): TGTGCCAGCAGTTCCACAAACCGGGACAGCCCAAAAGCTTTCTTT. It encodes CASSSTNRDSPKAFF.

This chain links TRBV6-5 with TRBJ1-5; the D gene is possibly TRBD1 (5 bases). Trimming pared 5 bases from V and 2 bases from J, leaving 13 bases between. The CDR3 extends over 15 amino acids. Per the germline V gene, CDR1 is MNHEY and CDR2 is SVGAGI. The CDR3 DNA follows: TGTGCCAGCAGTCCAAGGGGTTTTGGCAATCAGCCCCAGCATTTT. Translation: CASSPRGFGNQPQHF.

In DNA form, the CDR3 reads TGCAGCGTTGAAGTTGTGGCAGGGTGGTACCAAGAGACCCAGTACTTC. The encoded protein is CSVEVVAGWYQETQYF. The chain combines TRBV29-1 with TRBJ2-5; possible D gene TRBD1, 5 bases. The CDR3 consists of 16 residues. Germline lookup yields CDR1 SQVTM and CDR2 ANQGSEA. Trimming pared 1 base from V and 0 bases from J, leaving 15 bases between.

This clone was detected only once. The rearrangement uses TRBV29-1 and TRBJ1-2; possible D gene TRBD1, 5 bases. Between the trimmed V and J ends, which lost 5 bases and 4 bases, there was a span of 11 bases. The CDR3 extends over 12 amino acids. Germline CDR1 SQVTM, CDR2 ANQGSEA. The CDR3 reads CSVSRQTYGYTF. CDR3 DNA sequence: TGCAGCGTTTCTCGACAGACCTATGGCTACACCTTC.

On this clone: This sample includes further DNA sequences coding for the same CDR3. The V and J genes are TRBV2 and TRBJ2-1; D might be TRBD1 (5 bases). The CDR3 extends over 13 amino acids. Germline V CDR1 and CDR2: SNHLY, FYNNEI. V was shortened by 6 bases and J by 3 bases, with 9 bases between the two germline ends. The CDR3 DNA sequence: TGTGCCAGCAGCCCCGACAGCTACAATGAGCAGTTCTTC. This translates into CASSPDSYNEQFF.

About this clone itself: The sample contains more than one DNA sequence encoding this CDR3. V usage is TRBV27 and J usage is TRBJ2-1; 7 nucleotides match TRBD1. CDR1 MNHEY and CDR2 SMNVEV come from the germline V gene (reference sequence). V shed 6 bases and J 1 base; nucleotides not matched to a gene: 0. The CDR3 is 13 residues long. CDR3 sequence reads: CASSRGSYNEQFF. The CDR3 DNA follows: TGTGCCAGCAGCAGGGGGTCCTACAATGAGCAGTTCTTC.

The chain has TRBV28 and TRBJ2-1, with TRBD2 matching 10 bases. With 11 bases clipped from V and 5 bases from J, the junction kept 6 bases outside the gene matches. The CDR3 totals 13 residues. Germline values: CDR1 MDHEN, CDR2 SYDVKM. The CDR3 nucleotides read TGTGCCGCGAGGACTAGCGGCAACAATGAGCAGTTCTTC. Its translation: CAARTSGNNEQFF.

V and J are TRBV18 and TRBJ2-7; D possibly corresponds to TRBD1 (6 bases). Trimming shortened V by 5 bases and J by 1 base, and 24 bases separated the two germline ends. This CDR3 spans 18 amino acids. Germline-derived CDR1 and CDR2 are KGHSH and LQKENI. CDR3 amino acids: CASSIGRGRGIPSYEQYF. The CDR3 bases are TGTGCCAGCTCAATCGGTCGTGGCAGGGGCATTCCGTCCTACGAGCAGTACTTC.

The chain links TRBV5-6 to TRBJ1-1; D gene unclear. The CDR3 is 15 amino acids. The V gene's germline CDR1 is SGHDT and CDR2 YYEEEE. The V gene lost 4 bases and the J gene lost 0 bases, with 13 bases spanning the gap. As DNA, the CDR3 is TGTGCCAGCAGCCCCTCTTTAGGGCTGAACACTGAAGCTTTCTTT. Translated, it gives CASSPSLGLNTEAFF.

Concerning this clone itself: This same CDR3 is encoded by further DNA sequences in the sample. The rearrangement joins TRBV29-1 to TRBJ2-1, with TRBD1 matching over 8 bases. Germline values: CDR1 SQVTM, CDR2 ANQGSEA. The junction had 3 bases not matched to a gene; V was cut back by 5 bases and J by 3 bases. This CDR3 comprises 13 residues. CDR3 coding DNA: TGCAGCGTTCTAGGACAGGGCTACAATGAGCAGTTCTTC. Residues: CSVLGQGYNEQFF.

To note about this clone: Other DNA sequences in the same sample also yield this CDR3. The genes are TRBV29-1 and TRBJ2-2; 10 nucleotides line up with TRBD1. The CDR3 has 14 residues. The V gene end was trimmed by 6 bases and the J gene end by 5 bases; junction bases not matched to a gene: 6. Germline V gene sequence: CDR1 SQVTM, CDR2 ANQGSEA. The CDR3 spells CSVGQGVGTGELFF. The CDR3 coding sequence is TGCAGCGTAGGACAGGGGGTTGGTACCGGGGAGCTGTTTTTT.

The genes are TRBV7-6 and TRBJ2-3; D is unclear. V gave up 2 bases and J gave up 2 bases, with 11 bases separating them. Germline V gene data show CDR1 as SGHVS and CDR2 as FNYEAQ. There are 15 residues in the CDR3. Here the CDR3 reads CASSLTQDHTDTQYF. CDR3 coding DNA: TGTGCCAGCAGCTTAACCCAGGATCACACAGATACGCAGTATTTT.

The gene calls are TRBV5-1 and TRBJ1-2; D call uncertain. Germline V gene lookup returns CDR1 SGHRS and CDR2 YFSETQ. CDR3 length: 15 residues. V lost 0 bases and J lost 2, with 11 bases in between. The CDR3 DNA sequence: TGCGCCAGCAGCTTGGCAAGGGCGGAGAACTATGGCTACACCTTC. This encodes CASSLARAENYGYTF.

The CDR3 spells CAWSVGGAQYF. For the CDR3, the DNA is TGTGCCTGGAGTGTAGGGGGGGCCCAGTACTTC. V gene TRBV30 combines with J gene TRBJ2-4, with D possibly TRBD2 on 7 matching bases. Looked up from germline, CDR1 is GTSNPN and CDR2 is SVGIG (reference sequence). The length of the CDR3 is 11 residues. V was trimmed by 0 bases and J by 13 bases, leaving 10 bases between them.

The CDR3 region is CASGGGLQNEKLFF. CDR3 DNA sequence: TGTGCCAGCGGTGGTGGTTTGCAAAATGAAAAACTGTTTTTT. This chain connects TRBV2 to TRBJ1-4; no clear D. Germline CDR1 reads SNHLY; CDR2 reads FYNNEI. The CDR3 runs to 14 residues. The V gene lost 8 bases and the J gene lost 5 bases, with 15 bases spanning the gap.

This clone appeared once. The rearrangement uses TRBV2 and TRBJ2-7; no reliable D call. The CDR3 has 11 residues. Germline values: CDR1 SNHLY, CDR2 FYNNEI. Between the trimmed V and J ends, which lost 8 bases and 4 bases, there was a span of 9 bases. The chain's CDR3 is CASASTYEQYF. In DNA form, the CDR3 reads TGTGCCAGCGCGTCGACGTACGAGCAGTACTTC.

A single count supports this clone. The chain couples TRBV27 to TRBJ1-5; tentative D call: TRBD1 (6 bases). The length of the CDR3 is 14 residues. Germline CDR1 and CDR2: MNHEY and SMNVEV (reference sequence). The V end lost 6 bases, the J end lost 6 bases, and 15 bases lay between the germline ends. The CDR3 region has the DNA TGTGCCAGCAGCCGGGGAGGGGGGAGTCAGCCCCAGCATTTT. As protein: CASSRGGGSQPQHF.

V is TRBV27 and J is TRBJ2-7; D is tentatively TRBD1 or TRBD2 (5 bases each). V gave up 6 bases and J gave up 2 bases, with 14 bases separating them. The CDR3 spans 14 residues. Germline CDR1 is MNHEY and CDR2 is SMNVEV (reference sequence). The CDR3: CASRVSVGAYEQYF. In DNA form, the CDR3 reads TGTGCCAGCAGGGTTTCTGTGGGGGCCTACGAGCAGTACTTC.

This clone was seen just once. The chain joins TRBV5-1 to TRBJ2-7, with 7 bases fitting TRBD1. The CDR3 is made up of 14 amino acids. Trimming removed 4 bases from V and 7 bases from J; junction bases left unmatched: 11. Germline V gene data show CDR1 as SGHRS and CDR2 as YFSETQ. The CDR3 DNA reads as TGCGCCAGCAGCAGACCGGGACAGAGGGTTGAGCAGTACTTC. Translation: CASSRPGQRVEQYF.